Listed below are T cell receptor beta chains from one sample, sequenced in a study of shared clonotypes between healthy human individuals. Produced via immunoSEQ multiplex PCR; TCRdb's table is partial and in-frame only. This sample has under 1,100,000 clones, with more than 65% found just once. The specimen was memory CD4+ T cells sorted from blood. These receptors were collected from a young man in good health. Each CDR3 is given without its conserved first and last residue. The size field is filled for only some rows; it gives once, few, many or a size class.

V gene	clone size	J gene	CDR3 protein
TRBV19	NA	TRBJ1-6	ASSGVSDSPLH
TRBV2	once	TRBJ2-1	ASCPSGGGYNEQF
TRBV5-1	NA	TRBJ2-7	ASSLGTGGAKEYEQY
TRBV30	NA	TRBJ1-6	AWTQGYNSPLH
TRBV19	few	TRBJ2-7	ASSLPGQGSYEQY
TRBV6-1	many	TRBJ2-2	ASSVGTTVARYTGELF
TRBV9	NA	TRBJ2-2	ASSVSPGQGARAGELF
TRBV2	few	TRBJ1-6	ASQLEGATSYNSPLH
TRBV29-1	NA	TRBJ2-7	SVGIGTTLGDEQY
TRBV5-1	NA	TRBJ2-1	ASSLTSGGVNEQF
TRBV6-5	NA	TRBJ1-3	ASVGSGNTIY
TRBV7-8	NA	TRBJ2-7	ASSLARASINEQY
TRBV2	NA	TRBJ2-7	ASKSSRDSYEQY
TRBV9	NA	TRBJ2-2	ASSASGAPGELF
TRBV30	few	TRBJ1-3	ARSMGANGNTIY
TRBV4-3	NA	TRBJ2-7	ASSQVGSLSEQY
TRBV6-5	NA	NA	ASSSEYEQY
TRBV11-2	NA	TRBJ1-5	ASSPGPSRGQPQH
TRBV2	NA	TRBJ2-3	ASRPGTGVQSETTDTQY
TRBV4-1	many	TRBJ1-5	ASSQDHGGRGQPQH
TRBV18	NA	TRBJ2-7	ASSGRDRGTYEQY
TRBV7-2	NA	TRBJ2-3	ASSFTGSTDTQY